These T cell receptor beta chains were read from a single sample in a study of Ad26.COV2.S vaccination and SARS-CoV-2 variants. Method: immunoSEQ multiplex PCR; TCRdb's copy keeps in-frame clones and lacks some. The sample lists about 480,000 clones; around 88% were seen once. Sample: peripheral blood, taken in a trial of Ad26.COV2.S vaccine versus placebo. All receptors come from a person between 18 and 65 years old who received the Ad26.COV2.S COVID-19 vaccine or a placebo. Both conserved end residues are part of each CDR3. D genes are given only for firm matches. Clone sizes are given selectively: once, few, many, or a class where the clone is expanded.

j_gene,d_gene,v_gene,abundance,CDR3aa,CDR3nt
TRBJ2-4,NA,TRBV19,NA,CASQATGLAKNIQYF,TGTGCCTCCCAAGCGACGGGTCTAGCCAAAAACATTCAGTACTTC
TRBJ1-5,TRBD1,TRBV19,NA,CASSSDRSNQPQHF,TGTGCCAGTAGTTCGGACAGGAGCAATCAGCCCCAGCATTTT
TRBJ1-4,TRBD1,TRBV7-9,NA,CASSFLGTGYEKLFF,TGTGCCAGCAGCTTCCTCGGGACAGGGTATGAAAAACTGTTTTTT
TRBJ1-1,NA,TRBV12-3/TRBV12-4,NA,CASSRYRETEAFF,TGTGCCAGCAGTCGCTACAGGGAGACTGAAGCTTTCTTT
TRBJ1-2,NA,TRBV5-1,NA,CASSLSGTDGGYTF,TGCGCCAGCAGCTTGTCAGGAACAGACGGAGGCTACACCTTC
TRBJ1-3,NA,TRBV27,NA,CASSSPPRASVGNTIYF,TGTGCCAGCAGTTCCCCCCCCAGGGCTAGTGTAGGAAACACCATATATTTT
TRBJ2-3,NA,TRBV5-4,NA,CASSSMVDTQYF,TGTGCCAGCAGCTCCATGGTAGATACGCAGTATTTT
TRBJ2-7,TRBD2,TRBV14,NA,CASSQTSGTYSVQYF,TGTGCCAGCAGCCAGACTAGCGGGACCTATAGCGTGCAGTACTTC
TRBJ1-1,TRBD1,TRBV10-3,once,CAISPLGQGAEAFF,TGTGCCATCAGTCCCCTAGGACAGGGGGCTGAAGCTTTCTTT
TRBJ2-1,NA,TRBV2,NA,CASSVLWHNEQFF,TGTGCCAGCAGTGTTCTGTGGCACAATGAGCAGTTCTTC
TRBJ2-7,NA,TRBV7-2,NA,CASSFRSSSEQYF,TGTGCCAGCAGCTTCCGATCCTCCTCAGAGCAGTACTTC
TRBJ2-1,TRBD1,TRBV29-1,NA,CSARTGAGYEQFF,TGCAGCGCCCGGACAGGGGCTGGGTATGAGCAGTTCTTC
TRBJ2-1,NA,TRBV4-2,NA,CASSQEVGRKQRNEQFF,TGTGCCAGCAGCCAAGAAGTCGGTCGGAAGCAACGGAATGAGCAGTTCTTC
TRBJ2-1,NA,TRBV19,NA,CASSSRGMYNEQFF,TGTGCCAGTTCCTCGAGGGGGATGTACAATGAGCAGTTCTTC
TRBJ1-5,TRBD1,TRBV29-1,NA,CSPKTGVSNQPQHF,TGCAGCCCCAAGACAGGGGTGAGCAATCAGCCCCAGCATTTT
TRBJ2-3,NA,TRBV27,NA,CASSPLGARLRTDTQYF,TGTGCCAGCAGTCCCCTGGGAGCGCGCCTTCGCACAGATACGCAGTATTTT
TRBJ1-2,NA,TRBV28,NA,CASSSWGWSGANYGYTF,TGTGCCAGCAGTTCCTGGGGTTGGTCAGGGGCTAACTATGGCTACACCTTC
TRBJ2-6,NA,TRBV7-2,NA,CASSLGGTGANVLTF,TGTGCCAGCAGCTTGGGGGGAACTGGGGCCAACGTCCTGACTTTC
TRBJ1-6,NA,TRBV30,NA,CALTGKMSSPLHF,TGTGCCTTGACTGGCAAAATGTCATCACCCCTCCACTTT
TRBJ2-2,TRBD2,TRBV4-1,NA,CASSQPGLAGGTGELFF,TGCGCCAGCAGCCAGCCGGGACTAGCGGGAGGGACCGGGGAGCTGTTTTTT
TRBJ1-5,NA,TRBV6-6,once,CASSYSKTGGNQPQHF,TGTGCCAGCAGTTACTCGAAGACCGGAGGCAATCAGCCCCAGCATTTT
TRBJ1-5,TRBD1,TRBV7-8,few,CASSLFRDRYNQPQHF,TGTGCCAGCAGCCTCTTCCGGGACAGGTACAATCAGCCCCAGCATTTT
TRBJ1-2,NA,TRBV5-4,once,CASSPGTVGSHGYTF,TGTGCCAGCAGCCCCGGGACGGTGGGGTCCCATGGCTACACCTTC
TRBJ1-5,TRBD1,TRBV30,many,CAWNRDRLFPQHF,TGTGCCTGGAATAGGGACAGGCTCTTTCCCCAGCATTTT
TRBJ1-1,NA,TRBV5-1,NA,CASSLGNGDTEAFF,TGCGCCAGCAGCTTGGGGAATGGGGACACTGAAGCTTTCTTT
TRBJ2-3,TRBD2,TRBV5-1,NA,CASSFSGRATDTQYF,TGCGCCAGCAGCTTTAGCGGGAGGGCCACAGATACGCAGTATTTT
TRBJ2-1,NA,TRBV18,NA,CASSPEVLGDEQFF,TGTGCCAGCTCACCGGAGGTACTCGGCGATGAGCAGTTCTTC